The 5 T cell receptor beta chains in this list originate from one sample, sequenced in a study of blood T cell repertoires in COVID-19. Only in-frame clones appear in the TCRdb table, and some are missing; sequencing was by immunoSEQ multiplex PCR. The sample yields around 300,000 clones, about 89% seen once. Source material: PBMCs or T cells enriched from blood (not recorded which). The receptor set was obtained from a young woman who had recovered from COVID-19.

CDR3: CASSLNRGRKQTQYF. The CDR3 DNA reads TGTGCCAGCAGCCTTAACAGGGGGCGGAAACAGACCCAGTACTTC. The genes are TRBV2 and TRBJ2-5; TRBD1 matches at 9 bases. The CDR3 covers 15 residues. Germline CDR1 and CDR2: SNHLY and FYNNEI. Trimming removed 6 bases from V and 6 bases from J; junction bases left unmatched: 11.

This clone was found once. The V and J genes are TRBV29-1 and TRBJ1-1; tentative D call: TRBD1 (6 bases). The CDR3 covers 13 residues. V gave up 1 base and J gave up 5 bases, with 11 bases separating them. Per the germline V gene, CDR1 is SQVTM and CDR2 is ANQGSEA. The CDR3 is CSVEANRETEAFF. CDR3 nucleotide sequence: TGCAGCGTTGAAGCAAACAGGGAAACTGAAGCTTTCTTT.

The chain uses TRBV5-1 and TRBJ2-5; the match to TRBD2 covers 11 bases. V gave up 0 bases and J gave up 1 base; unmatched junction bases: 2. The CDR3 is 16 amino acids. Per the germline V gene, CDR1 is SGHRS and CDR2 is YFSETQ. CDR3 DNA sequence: TGCGCCAGCAGCTTGGTTACTAGCGGGAGCCAAGAGACCCAGTACTTC. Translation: CASSLVTSGSQETQYF.

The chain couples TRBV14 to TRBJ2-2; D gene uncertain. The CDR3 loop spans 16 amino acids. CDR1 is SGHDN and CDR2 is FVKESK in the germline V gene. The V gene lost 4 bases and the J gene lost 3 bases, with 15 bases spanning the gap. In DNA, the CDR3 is TGTGCCAGCAGCCCCTACTTGCGTTTGTACACCGGGGAGCTGTTTTTT. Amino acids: CASSPYLRLYTGELFF.

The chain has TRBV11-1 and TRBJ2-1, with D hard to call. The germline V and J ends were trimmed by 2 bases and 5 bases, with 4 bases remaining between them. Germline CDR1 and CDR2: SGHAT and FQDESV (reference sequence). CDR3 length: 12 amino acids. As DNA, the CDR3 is TGTGCCAGCAGCTTACGTCACAATGAGCAGTTCTTC. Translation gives CASSLRHNEQFF.